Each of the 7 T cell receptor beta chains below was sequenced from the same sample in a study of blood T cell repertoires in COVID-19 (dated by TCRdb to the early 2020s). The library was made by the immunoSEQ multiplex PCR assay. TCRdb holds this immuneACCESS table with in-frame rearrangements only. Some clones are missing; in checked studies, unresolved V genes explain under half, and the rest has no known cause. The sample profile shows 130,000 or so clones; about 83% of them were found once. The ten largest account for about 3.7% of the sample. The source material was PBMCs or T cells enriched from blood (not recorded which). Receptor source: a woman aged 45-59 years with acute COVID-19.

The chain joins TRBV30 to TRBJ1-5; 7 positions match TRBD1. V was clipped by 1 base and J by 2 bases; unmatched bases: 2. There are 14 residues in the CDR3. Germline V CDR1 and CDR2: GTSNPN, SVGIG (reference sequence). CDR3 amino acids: CAWSEGAGNQPQHF. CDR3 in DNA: TGTGCCTGGAGTGAGGGGGCTGGCAATCAGCCCCAGCATTTT.

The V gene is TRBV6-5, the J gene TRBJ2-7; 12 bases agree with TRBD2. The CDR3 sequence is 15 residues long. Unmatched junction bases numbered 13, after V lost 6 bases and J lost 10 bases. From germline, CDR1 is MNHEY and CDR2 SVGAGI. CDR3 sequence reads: CASSVRLAGDNGQYF. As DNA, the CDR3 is TGTGCCAGCAGCGTCCGACTAGCGGGAGACAATGGTCAGTACTTC.

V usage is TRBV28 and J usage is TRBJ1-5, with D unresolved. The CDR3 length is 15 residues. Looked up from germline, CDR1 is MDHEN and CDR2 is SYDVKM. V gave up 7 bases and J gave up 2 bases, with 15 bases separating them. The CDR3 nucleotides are TGTGCCAGCACCCAACCCCGGCAGGGCAATCAGCCCCAGCATTTT. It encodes CASTQPRQGNQPQHF.

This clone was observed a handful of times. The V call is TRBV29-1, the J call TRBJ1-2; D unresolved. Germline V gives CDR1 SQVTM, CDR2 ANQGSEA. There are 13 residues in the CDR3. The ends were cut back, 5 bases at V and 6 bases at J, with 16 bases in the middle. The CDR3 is CSVPLFTRDGYTF. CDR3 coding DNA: TGCAGCGTTCCCCTATTTACCCGGGATGGCTACACCTTC. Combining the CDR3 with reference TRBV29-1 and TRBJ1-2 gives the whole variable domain SAVISQKPSRDICQRGTSLTIQCQVDSQVTMMFWYRQQPGQSLTLIATANQGSEATYESGFVIDKFPISRPNLTFSTLTVSNMSPEDSSIYLCSVPLFTRDGYTFGSGTRLTVV.

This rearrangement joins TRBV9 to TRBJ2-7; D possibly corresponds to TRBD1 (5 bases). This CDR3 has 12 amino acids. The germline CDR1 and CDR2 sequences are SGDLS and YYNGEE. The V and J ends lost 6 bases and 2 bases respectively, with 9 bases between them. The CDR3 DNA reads TGTGCCAGCACCCAAGGGGCCTACGAGCAGTACTTC. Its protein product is CASTQGAYEQYF.

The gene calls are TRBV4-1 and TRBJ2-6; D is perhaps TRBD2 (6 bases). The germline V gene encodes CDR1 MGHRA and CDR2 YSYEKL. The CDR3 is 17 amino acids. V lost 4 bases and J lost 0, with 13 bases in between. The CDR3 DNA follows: TGCGCCAGCAGCCGAGGAGGGTTGATCTCTGGGGCCAACGTCCTGACTTTC. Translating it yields CASSRGGLISGANVLTF.

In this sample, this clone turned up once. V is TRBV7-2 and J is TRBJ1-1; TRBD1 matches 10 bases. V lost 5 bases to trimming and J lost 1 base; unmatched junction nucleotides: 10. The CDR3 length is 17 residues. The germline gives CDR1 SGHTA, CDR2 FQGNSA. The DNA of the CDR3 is TGTGCCAGCAGCCCGGGACAGGGGAGGGGGAAGAACACTGAAGCTTTCTTT. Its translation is CASSPGQGRGKNTEAFF.